Following are 18 T cell receptor beta chains from one sample sequenced in a study of control samples from healthy donors and cancer patients. Libraries were prepared by immunoSEQ multiplex PCR; TCRdb keeps only in-frame clonotypes and omits some of them. Of approximately 160,000 clones listed, 92% are singletons. The sequencing input was blood. The receptors shown here come from a woman aged 25 to 39 in good health.

The gene calls are TRBV4-1 and TRBJ2-7; D remains unclear. The CDR3 length is 14 residues. The germline V gene has CDR1 MGHRA and CDR2 YSYEKL. The germline V and J ends were trimmed by 2 bases and 2 bases, with 10 bases remaining between them. The CDR3: CASSQYQATYEQYF. The CDR3 bases are TGCGCCAGCAGCCAATACCAGGCCACCTACGAGCAGTACTTC.

V usage is TRBV5-6 and J usage is TRBJ2-3; TRBD2 matches 10 bases. The CDR3 runs to 16 residues. V gave up 4 bases and J gave up 5 bases; unmatched junction bases: 10. Germline-derived CDR1 and CDR2 are SGHDT and YYEEEE. In nucleotides, the CDR3 is TGTGCCAGCAGCCTGGGGGCTAGCGGGAGTCGAGATACGCAGTATTTT. It yields the protein CASSLGASGSRDTQYF. Combining the CDR3 with reference TRBV5-6 and TRBJ2-3 gives the whole variable domain DAGVTQSPTHLIKTRGQQVTLRCSPKSGHDTVSWYQQALGQGPQFIFQYYEEEERQRGNFPDRFSGHQFPNYSSELNVNALLLGDSALYLCASSLGASGSRDTQYFGPGTRLTVL.

In its sample, this clone was seen a few times. The rearrangement uses TRBV5-6 and TRBJ2-4; possibly TRBD1 or TRBD2 for D (5 bases each). The CDR3 spans 18 residues. Per the germline V gene, CDR1 is SGHDT and CDR2 is YYEEEE. V lost 4 bases and J 0 bases, leaving 20 bases between the germline ends. CDR3 loop: CASSPRQRVPLAKNIQYF. For the CDR3, the DNA is TGTGCCAGCAGCCCCAGACAGAGGGTTCCACTAGCCAAAAACATTCAGTACTTC. Full variable domain (rest looked up from reference TRBV5-6 and TRBJ2-4): DAGVTQSPTHLIKTRGQQVTLRCSPKSGHDTVSWYQQALGQGPQFIFQYYEEEERQRGNFPDRFSGHQFPNYSSELNVNALLLGDSALYLCASSPRQRVPLAKNIQYFGAGTRLSVL.

The gene calls are TRBV6-5 and TRBJ2-3, with D perhaps TRBD1 (5 bases). V lost 0 bases to trimming and J lost 4 bases, with 11 bases between them. CDR1 is MNHEY, CDR2 SVGAGI, per germline. The CDR3 has 15 residues. CDR3: CASSYSAGPSDTQYF. CDR3 DNA: TGTGCCAGCAGTTACTCAGCAGGGCCTTCAGATACGCAGTATTTT.

The gene calls are TRBV5-1 and TRBJ2-1; D gene uncertain. CDR1 SGHRS and CDR2 YFSETQ come from the germline V gene. The CDR3 runs 15 residues. V shed 0 bases and J shed 2 bases, with 9 bases lying between them. CDR3 DNA sequence: TGCGCCAGCAGCTTGGGCGCGCCCCCCTACAATGAGCAGTTCTTC. It specifies CASSLGAPPYNEQFF.

This chain joins TRBV7-2 and TRBJ2-3, with D hard to call. V gave up 5 bases and J gave up 3 bases, with 18 bases separating them. Germline CDR1 and CDR2: SGHTA and FQGNSA. The CDR3 contains 16 residues. The CDR3 DNA reads TGTGCCAGCAGCCAAAGACACGACCTGGGTACAGATACGCAGTATTTT. This encodes CASSQRHDLGTDTQYF.

The chain employs TRBV18 and TRBJ2-1, with 7 bases identical to TRBD2. The CDR3 is 16 residues long. Germline V gene sequence: CDR1 KGHSH, CDR2 LQKENI. The V segment lost 2 bases and the J segment 3 bases; nucleotides outside the gene matches: 7. CDR3 in amino acids: CASSPIGGTVYNEQFF. The CDR3 region has the DNA TGTGCCAGCTCACCAATCGGGGGGACGGTCTACAATGAGCAGTTCTTC.

The rearrangement uses TRBV6-2 or TRBV6-3 and TRBJ1-2; D remains unclear. Germline CDR1 reads MNHEY; CDR2 reads SVGEGT. Between the trimmed V and J ends, which lost 3 bases and 6 bases, there was a span of 17 bases. There are 15 residues in the CDR3. CDR3 protein: CASSYPYIPYDGYTF. CDR3 nucleotide sequence: TGTGCCAGCAGTTATCCTTATATTCCCTACGATGGCTACACCTTC.

This chain uses TRBV5-1 with TRBJ2-5; TRBD1 matches at 8 bases. This CDR3 contains 13 residues. CDR1 SGHRS and CDR2 YFSETQ come from the germline V gene. V lost 5 bases and J lost 5; bases outside the gene matches: 5. The DNA of the CDR3 is TGCGCCAGCAGTCAGGGGGCTGGGGAGACCCAGTACTTC. It is translated as CASSQGAGETQYF.

This rearrangement joins TRBV18 to TRBJ2-5; 7 nucleotides match TRBD2. CDR3 size: 15 residues. With V trimmed by 0 bases and J by 5 bases, 6 bases remained unmatched. Germline-derived CDR1 and CDR2 are KGHSH and LQKENI. CDR3 sequence (DNA): TGTGCCAGCTCACCACCGGGGGGGATATCTGAGACCCAGTACTTC. It encodes CASSPPGGISETQYF.

V usage is TRBV28 and J usage is TRBJ1-2, with D perhaps matching TRBD1 (5 bases). Germline CDR1 and CDR2: MDHEN and SYDVKM. CDR3 length: 14 amino acids. Trimming took off 3 bases at V and 3 bases at J, with 11 bases between the two ends. The CDR3 loop reads CASSFTGWDYGYTF. CDR3 nucleotides: TGTGCCAGCAGTTTTACAGGTTGGGACTATGGCTACACCTTC.

J is TRBJ2-1 and V is TRBV24-1; a weak D match, TRBD2 (6 bases). The CDR3 contains 16 residues. Germline V gene sequence: CDR1 KGHDR, CDR2 SFDVKD. Trimming took off 4 bases at V and 2 bases at J, with 14 bases between the two ends. CDR3 sequence: CATSDPTSFPYNEQFF. The CDR3 region has the DNA TGTGCCACCAGTGACCCGACTAGTTTCCCCTACAATGAGCAGTTCTTC.

The chain uses TRBV7-9 and TRBJ2-3; D gene ambiguous. The CDR3 is made up of 11 amino acids. Trimming took 8 bases from V and 6 from J, leaving 9 bases between them. The germline CDR1 and CDR2 sequences are SEHNR and FQNEAQ (reference sequence). CDR3 sequence (DNA): TGTGCCAGCTCAATAGGGGATACGCAGTATTTT. This codes for CASSIGDTQYF.

The rearrangement joins TRBV19 to TRBJ2-7; 8 nucleotides agree with TRBD2. This CDR3 region has 16 residues. V dropped 6 bases and J dropped 7; count of bases not matched to a gene: 17. Germline V gene data show CDR1 as LNHDA and CDR2 as SQIVND (reference sequence). The CDR3 DNA reads TGTGCCAGTAGCCCTGGGATGGCGGGAGGACTCCTGGAGCAGTACTTC. Translated, it gives CASSPGMAGGLLEQYF.

The V gene is TRBV6-5, the J gene TRBJ1-3, with TRBD1 as a possible D gene (5 bases). V gave up 10 bases and J gave up 0 bases, with 10 bases separating them. CDR3 length: 13 amino acids. Germline assignment: CDR1 MNHEY and CDR2 SVGAGI. CDR3 in DNA: TGTGCCATTTCGGACAACTCTGGAAACACCATATATTTT. As protein: CAISDNSGNTIYF.

The chain has TRBV28 and TRBJ2-5, with no clear D. Trimming took 6 bases from V and 1 from J, leaving 3 bases between them. In germline, CDR1 is MDHEN, CDR2 SYDVKM. CDR3 length equals 11 residues. The CDR3 spells CASSLQETQYF. Here the CDR3 DNA reads TGTGCCAGCAGCCTCCAAGAGACCCAGTACTTC.

The chain joins TRBV28 to TRBJ1-1; D not certain. Deletions cut 8 bases from V and 0 bases from J, with 16 bases between. In germline, CDR1 is MDHEN, CDR2 SYDVKM. CDR3 length: 15 residues. CDR3 in DNA: TGTGCCAGCTCCCCCCCAAGGACGGTGAACACTGAAGCTTTCTTT. Amino acids: CASSPPRTVNTEAFF.

This clone was seen only a few times. The chain has TRBV7-9 and TRBJ1-6; D perhaps matches TRBD1 (6 bases). Per the germline V gene, CDR1 is SEHNR and CDR2 is FQNEAQ (reference sequence). The CDR3 runs 16 residues. V was cut by 1 base and J by 7 bases, with 14 bases left in between. DNA of the CDR3: TGTGCCAGCAGCTTAGGAAAGGGGCAGGGGAATTCACCCCTCCACTTT. It specifies CASSLGKGQGNSPLHF. The full variable domain, in which reference TRBV7-9 and TRBJ1-6 provide the parts outside the CDR3, is DTGVSQNPRHKITKRGQNVTFRCDPISEHNRLYWYRQTLGQGPEFLTYFQNEAQLEKSRLLSDRFSAERPKGSFSTLEIQRTEQGDSAMYLCASSLGKGQGNSPLHFGNGTRLTVT.